The sequence of this TCR beta chain was determined in a study of T cell repertoires in aging, cancer and after chemotherapy. Across the whole study: The whole study produced a dataset of roughly 8.8 million TCR reads.

Amplification of TCR beta used genomic DNA extracted from peripheral blood. A few counts support this clonotype. As yet, its antigen is unknown. The CDR3 has 16 amino acids. With 5 bases removed from V and 1 base from J, the gap between germline ends came to 16 bases. Germline V gene data show CDR1 as SGHTA and CDR2 as FQGNSA. Study-wide findings and caveats: Compared with age-matched healthy donors, untreated hematological or solid cancer patients showed higher blood TCR clonality.

Multiplex touch-down PCR with TRB-A/B primers amplified rearranged V-D-J TRB sequences. TCRdb re-derived calls from the multiplex PCR reads in MiXCR, one entry per CDR3 protein. The data contain about 13,000 distinct CDR3 sequences, approximately 28% of them singletons. V is TRBV7-2 and J is TRBJ2-3; possibly TRBD1 or TRBD2 for D (6 bases each). The sequence was collected from a human donor with a blood cancer. Material for sequencing was blood. Here the CDR3 reads CASSPGWRGGTDTQYF. DNA of the CDR3: TGTGCCAGCAGCCCCGGGTGGAGGGGGGGCACAGATACGCAGTATTTT.